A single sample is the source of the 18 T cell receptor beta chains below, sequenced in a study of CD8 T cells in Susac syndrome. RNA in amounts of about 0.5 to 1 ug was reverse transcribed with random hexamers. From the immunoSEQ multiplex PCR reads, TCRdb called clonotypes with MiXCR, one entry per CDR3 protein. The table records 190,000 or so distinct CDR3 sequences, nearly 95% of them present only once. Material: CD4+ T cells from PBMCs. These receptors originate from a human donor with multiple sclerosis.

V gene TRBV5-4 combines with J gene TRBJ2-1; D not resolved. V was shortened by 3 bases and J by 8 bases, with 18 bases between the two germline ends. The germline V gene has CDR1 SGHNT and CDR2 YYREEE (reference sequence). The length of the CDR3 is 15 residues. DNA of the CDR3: TGTGCCAGCAGCTCCCAGCGCCCTTGGGCGGATGAGCAGTTCTTC. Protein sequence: CASSSQRPWADEQFF.

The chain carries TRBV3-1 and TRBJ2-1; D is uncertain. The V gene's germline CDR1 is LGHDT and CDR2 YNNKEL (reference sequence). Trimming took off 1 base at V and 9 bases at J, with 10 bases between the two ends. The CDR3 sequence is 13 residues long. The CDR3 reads CASSQGGIVEQFF. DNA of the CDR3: TGTGCCAGCAGCCAAGGTGGGATTGTTGAGCAGTTCTTC.

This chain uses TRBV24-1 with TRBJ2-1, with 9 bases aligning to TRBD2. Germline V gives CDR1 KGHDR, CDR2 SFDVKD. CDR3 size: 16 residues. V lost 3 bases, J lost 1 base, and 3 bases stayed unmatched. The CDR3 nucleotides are TGTGCCACCAGTGATGGAGCGGGGGGTTCCTACAATGAGCAGTTCTTC. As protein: CATSDGAGGSYNEQFF.

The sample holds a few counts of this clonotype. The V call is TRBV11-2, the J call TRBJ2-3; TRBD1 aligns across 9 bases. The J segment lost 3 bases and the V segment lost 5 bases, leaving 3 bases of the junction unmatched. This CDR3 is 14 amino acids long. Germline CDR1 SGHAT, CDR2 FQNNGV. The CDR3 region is CASSPDRGTDTQYF. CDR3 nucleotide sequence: TGTGCCAGCAGCCCGGACAGGGGTACAGATACGCAGTATTTT.

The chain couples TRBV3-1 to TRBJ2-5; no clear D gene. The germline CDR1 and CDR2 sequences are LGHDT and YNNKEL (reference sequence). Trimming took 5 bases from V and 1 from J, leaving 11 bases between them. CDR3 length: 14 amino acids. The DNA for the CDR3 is TGTGCCAGCAGCATCCTGACCACCCAAGAGACCCAGTACTTC. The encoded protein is CASSILTTQETQYF.

The CDR3 sequence is CASSGYRPGGELFF. The CDR3 DNA is TGTGCCAGCAGTGGGTACAGGCCGGGGGGGGAGCTGTTTTTT. The chain uses TRBV25-1 and TRBJ2-2; D is perhaps TRBD1 or TRBD2 (5 bases each). V was shortened by 4 bases and J by 8 bases, with 14 bases between the two germline ends. The CDR3 is 14 amino acids. In germline, CDR1 is MGHDK, CDR2 SYGVNS.

The CDR3: CAWSGGADTQYF. CDR3 nucleotides: TGTGCCTGGAGTGGGGGGGCCGATACGCAGTATTTT. The chain uses TRBV30 and TRBJ2-3, with D tentatively TRBD1 or TRBD2 (6 bases each). Germline loops: CDR1 GTSNPN, CDR2 SVGIG (reference sequence). The CDR3 consists of 12 residues. Trimming took off 1 base at V and 6 bases at J, with 8 bases between the two ends.

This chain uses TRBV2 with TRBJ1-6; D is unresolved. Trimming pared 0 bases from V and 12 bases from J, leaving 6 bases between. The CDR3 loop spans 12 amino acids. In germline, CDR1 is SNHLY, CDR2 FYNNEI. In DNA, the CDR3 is TGTGCCAGCAGTGAAGCGCTTCGACCCCTCCACTTT. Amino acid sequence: CASSEALRPLHF.

CDR3 amino acids: CASSLSGHYGYTF. The DNA of the CDR3 is TGTGCCAGCAGTTTATCGGGACACTATGGCTACACCTTC. V is TRBV27 and J is TRBJ1-2, with D possibly matching TRBD1 (5 bases). The CDR3 totals 13 residues. Trimming cost V 0 bases and J 3 bases, with 5 bases left between them. Per germline, CDR1 MNHEY and CDR2 SMNVEV (reference sequence).

The CDR3 loop is CASSQLDSRTEAFF. The CDR3 DNA reads as TGTGCCAGCAGCCAATTGGACAGCCGCACTGAAGCTTTCTTT. The chain has TRBV3-1 and TRBJ1-1; a possible D gene is TRBD1 (6 bases). The germline V and J ends were trimmed by 2 bases and 4 bases, with 11 bases remaining between them. Germline V gene data show CDR1 as LGHDT and CDR2 as YNNKEL (reference sequence). This CDR3 comprises 14 residues.

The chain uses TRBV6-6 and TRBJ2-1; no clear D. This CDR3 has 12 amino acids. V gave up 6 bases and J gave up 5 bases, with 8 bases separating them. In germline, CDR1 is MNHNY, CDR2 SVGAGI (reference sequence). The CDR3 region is CASRARDNEQFF. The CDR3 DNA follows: TGTGCCAGCAGAGCCAGAGACAATGAGCAGTTCTTC.

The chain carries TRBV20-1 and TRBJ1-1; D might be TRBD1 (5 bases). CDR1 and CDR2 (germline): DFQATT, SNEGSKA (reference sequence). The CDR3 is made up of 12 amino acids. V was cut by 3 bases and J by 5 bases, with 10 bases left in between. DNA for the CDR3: TGCAGTGCTAGTGACAGCGGGACTGAAGCTTTCTTT. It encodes CSASDSGTEAFF.

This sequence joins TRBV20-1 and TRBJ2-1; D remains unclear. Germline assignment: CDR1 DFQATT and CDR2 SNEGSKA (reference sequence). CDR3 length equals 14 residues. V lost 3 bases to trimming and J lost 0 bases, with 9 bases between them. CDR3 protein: CSASQRHSYNEQFF. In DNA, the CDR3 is TGCAGTGCTAGCCAGCGTCACTCCTACAATGAGCAGTTCTTC.

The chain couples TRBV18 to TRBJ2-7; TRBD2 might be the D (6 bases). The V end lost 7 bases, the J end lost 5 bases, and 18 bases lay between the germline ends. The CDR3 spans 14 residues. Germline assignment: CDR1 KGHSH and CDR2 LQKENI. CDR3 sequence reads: CASWSPGLPHEQYF. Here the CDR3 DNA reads TGTGCCAGCTGGTCACCGGGACTTCCCCACGAGCAGTACTTC.

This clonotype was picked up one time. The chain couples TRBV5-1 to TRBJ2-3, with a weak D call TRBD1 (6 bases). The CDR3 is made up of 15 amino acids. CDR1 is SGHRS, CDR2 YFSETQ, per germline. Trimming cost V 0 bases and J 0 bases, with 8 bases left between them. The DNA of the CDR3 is TGCGCCAGCAGCTTGGATACAGGGAGCACAGATACGCAGTATTTT. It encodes CASSLDTGSTDTQYF.

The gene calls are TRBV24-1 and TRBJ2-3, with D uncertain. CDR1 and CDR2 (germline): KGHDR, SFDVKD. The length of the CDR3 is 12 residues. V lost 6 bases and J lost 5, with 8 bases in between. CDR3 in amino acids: CATSIGLDTQYF. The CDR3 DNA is TGTGCCACCAGTATCGGGTTAGATACGCAGTATTTT.

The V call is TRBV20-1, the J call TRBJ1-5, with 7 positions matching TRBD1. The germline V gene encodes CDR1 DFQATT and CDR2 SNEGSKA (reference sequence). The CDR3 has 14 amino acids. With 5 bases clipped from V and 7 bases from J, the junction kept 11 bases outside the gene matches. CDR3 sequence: CSAFIGQVGQPQHF. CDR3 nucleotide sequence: TGCAGTGCTTTTATCGGACAGGTGGGGCAGCCCCAGCATTTT.

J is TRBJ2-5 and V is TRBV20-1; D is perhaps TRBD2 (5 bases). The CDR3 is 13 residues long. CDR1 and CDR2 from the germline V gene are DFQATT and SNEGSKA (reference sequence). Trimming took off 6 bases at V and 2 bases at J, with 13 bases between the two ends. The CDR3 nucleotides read TGCAGTGCCAGACATGACTATCAAGAGACCCAGTACTTC. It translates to CSARHDYQETQYF.